The rows below give T cell receptor beta chains drawn from one sample of a study of cytomegalovirus exposure and HLA in healthy donors. The assay was immunoSEQ multiplex PCR, and TCRdb's table has in-frame clones only and misses some. Of about 120,000 clones in the sample, about 96% are singletons; the top ten hold about 1.7%. Sequenced sample: PBMCs. All receptors derive from a man between 18 and 35 years old in good health and CMV-seronegative. Both conserved end residues are part of each CDR3. A D gene is named only where the DNA matches it firmly. A row's size may be missing; if present it is once, few, many or a size class.

J	V	D	size	DNA	CDR3
TRBJ1-3	TRBV5-1	NA	NA	TGCGCCAGCAGCTTTACGGACATCCACTCTGGAAACACCATATATTTT	CASSFTDIHSGNTIYF
TRBJ1-1	TRBV12-5	NA	NA	TGTGCTAGTGGTTTGGCATGGGGAAGAGGGTCCGCTGAAGCTTTCTTT	CASGLAWGRGSAEAFF
TRBJ2-5	TRBV6-6	NA	NA	TGTGCCAGCAGTTACCGTGGGAGGATGGAGACCCAGTACTTC	CASSYRGRMETQYF
TRBJ1-1	TRBV11-2	NA	NA	TGTGCCAGCAGCAGCGGGGTGGGAAGCGCTGAAGCTTTCTTT	CASSSGVGSAEAFF
TRBJ2-1	TRBV11-2	TRBD2	NA	TGTGCCAGCATCCGTAGCGGGAGTTCGAGCGGTGAGCAGTTCTTC	CASIRSGSSSGEQFF
TRBJ2-7	TRBV9	TRBD2	NA	TGTGCCAGCAGCCCTTGGACTAGCGGGAGTGGTGAGCAGTACTTC	CASSPWTSGSGEQYF
TRBJ1-5	TRBV20-1	NA	few	TGCAGTGCTAGTCCCCTTCAGCCCCAGCATTTT	CSASPLQPQHF
TRBJ2-1	TRBV27	TRBD2	NA	TGTGCCAGCAGTTTATCCCCACGGACTAGCGGGATAGGCTCCTACAATGAGCAGTTCTTC	CASSLSPRTSGIGSYNEQFF
TRBJ2-7	TRBV28	NA	NA	TGTGCCAGCACGAGGCCCTGGCAGCTCTACGAGCAGTACTTC	CASTRPWQLYEQYF
TRBJ2-2	TRBV5-1	TRBD2	NA	TGCGCCAGCAGCGCGGGGGGGACTAGCGGGAGAAAAGCCGGGGAGCTGTTTTTT	CASSAGGTSGRKAGELFF
TRBJ2-2	TRBV6-5	NA	NA	TGTGCCAGCAGCCTCGACTCTAGTCGGACCGGGGAGCTGTTTTTT	CASSLDSSRTGELFF
TRBJ2-7	TRBV9	NA	NA	TGTGCCAGCAGCGTAGATGGGAGTTCCTACGAGCAGTACTTC	CASSVDGSSYEQYF
TRBJ1-2	TRBV28	NA	NA	TGTGCCAGCAGTTCCCCATCCCCCTATGGCTACACCTTC	CASSSPSPYGYTF
TRBJ1-1	TRBV9	NA	NA	TGTGCCAGCAGCGCACGGACGGGGACTGAAGCTTTCTTT	CASSARTGTEAFF
TRBJ2-1	TRBV7-9	NA	NA	TGTGCCAGCAGCCTCGCCTCGGGGTCCGATGAGCAGTTCTTC	CASSLASGSDEQFF
TRBJ1-2	TRBV28	TRBD1	NA	TGTGCCAGCAGTTTACCTTCCCGGACAGGCGTGGGAGGCTACACCTTC	CASSLPSRTGVGGYTF
TRBJ1-1	TRBV30	NA	NA	TGTGCCTGGAGTCAGGGGTGGTCGACTGAAGCTTTCTTT	CAWSQGWSTEAFF
TRBJ2-7	TRBV11-2	TRBD2	NA	TGTGCCAGCAGCTCCGTACTAGCGGCCTACGAGCAGTACTTC	CASSSVLAAYEQYF
TRBJ1-2	TRBV4-3	NA	NA	TGCGCCAGCAGCCAAGAAAGGGGCGGCGGTAACTATGGCTACACCTTC	CASSQERGGGNYGYTF
TRBJ2-7	TRBV7-9	TRBD1	once	TGTGCCAGCAGCGACACCGGGACAGGACCCTACGAGCAGTACTTC	CASSDTGTGPYEQYF
TRBJ2-1	TRBV7-3	TRBD2	NA	TGTGCCAGCAGCGTGACTAGCGGGCTGTACAATGAGCAGTTCTTC	CASSVTSGLYNEQFF
TRBJ1-4	TRBV6-1	NA	NA	TGTGCCAGCAGTGAAGGGGCGCTGAAATTCGGAACTAATGAAAAACTGTTTTTT	CASSEGALKFGTNEKLFF
TRBJ1-1	TRBV28	NA	NA	TGTGCCAGCAGTTTGCAGGGCCTAGCGCAACTTGAAGCTTTCTTT	CASSLQGLAQLEAFF
TRBJ2-3	TRBV7-9	TRBD1	NA	TGTGCCAGCAGCTTGTCCGGGACAGGGGGCGAGGGGTACACAGATACGCAGTATTTT	CASSLSGTGGEGYTDTQYF
TRBJ2-7	TRBV27	NA	NA	TGTGCCAGCAGCCTCTCCCCGGCGGGGTTCCACGAGCAGTACTTC	CASSLSPAGFHEQYF
TRBJ2-3	TRBV5-1	TRBD2	NA	TGCGCAAGCTGTCCCCGAGCGGGAGGGATAAGCACAGATACGCAGTATTTT	CASCPRAGGISTDTQYF
TRBJ2-3	TRBV19	NA	NA	TGTGCCAGTAGTCCATCCCGGACAGGCGGGGACACAGATACGCAGTATTTT	CASSPSRTGGDTDTQYF
TRBJ2-3	TRBV2	TRBD2	NA	TGTGCCAGCAGTGAAAGACTAGCGGGGGCGGGAGATACGCAGTATTTT	CASSERLAGAGDTQYF
TRBJ1-5	TRBV19	NA	NA	TGTGCCAGTAGGGGGACTTCTCGGGGTCAGCCCCAGCATTTT	CASRGTSRGQPQHF
TRBJ2-7	TRBV6-1	TRBD1	NA	TGTGCCAGCAGAGGGACAGGGTCCTACGAGCAGTACTTC	CASRGTGSYEQYF
TRBJ2-2	TRBV13	TRBD1	NA	TGTGCCAGCAGCCCTATTGCGACAGGGGCGAACACCGGGGAGCTGTTTTTT	CASSPIATGANTGELFF
TRBJ2-2	TRBV30	NA	NA	TGTGCCTGGAGTGTACACGGGACCGGGGAGCTGTTTTTT	CAWSVHGTGELFF
TRBJ2-1	TRBV6-1	TRBD2	NA	TGTGCCAGCAGTGAATTGGGACTAGCGGGAGAGGACTTCTTC	CASSELGLAGEDFF
TRBJ1-2	TRBV28	NA	NA	TGTGCCAGCAGTTTAACTGGGACGAGGGGGACCTATGGCTACACCTTC	CASSLTGTRGTYGYTF
TRBJ2-7	TRBV19	TRBD2	NA	TGTGCCAGTAGTGTGGCTAGCGGGGGCTACGAGCAGTACTTC	CASSVASGGYEQYF
TRBJ2-5	TRBV4-1	TRBD2	NA	TGCGCCAGCAGGCAGGGACTAGCGGCAGAGACCCAGTACTTC	CASRQGLAAETQYF
TRBJ1-2	TRBV5-1	TRBD1	NA	TGCGCCAGCAGCTTGGAGGACAGGGGCTGGGACTATGGCTACACCTTC	CASSLEDRGWDYGYTF
TRBJ2-3	TRBV29-1	NA	NA	TGCAGCGTTGCACAAGGGGGCACAGATACGCAGTATTTT	CSVAQGGTDTQYF
TRBJ2-1	TRBV5-1	NA	NA	TGCGCCAGCAGCTTGTCAGGATCCTCCTACAATGAGCAGTTCTTC	CASSLSGSSYNEQFF
TRBJ1-1	TRBV19	TRBD1	NA	TGTGCCAGTAGTCTATGGACAGGGACACAGGGGACTGAAGCTTTCTTT	CASSLWTGTQGTEAFF
TRBJ2-1	TRBV12-5	TRBD2	once	TGTGCTAGTGGTTTGGGCGGGGGCTCCTACAATGAGCAGTTCTTC	CASGLGGGSYNEQFF
TRBJ2-3	TRBV4-1	NA	NA	TGCGCCAGCAGCGTTAGACAGCCAGGCACAGATACGCAGTATTTT	CASSVRQPGTDTQYF
TRBJ2-2	TRBV25-1	NA	NA	TGTGCCAGCAAAGGGGTGAACACCGGGGAGCTGTTTTTT	CASKGVNTGELFF
TRBJ2-3	TRBV4-3	TRBD2	NA	TGCGCCAGCAGCCAGGAACCGGGACTAGCGCATGGTACGCAGTATTTT	CASSQEPGLAHGTQYF
TRBJ2-5	TRBV19	TRBD2	NA	TGTGCCAGTAGTCCTATGGCGGGGGGGGGAGAGACCCAGTACTTC	CASSPMAGGGETQYF
TRBJ2-2	TRBV27	NA	once	TGTGCCAGCAGTTTTGGCCTAGAGGGTCTCGGGGAGCTGTTTTTT	CASSFGLEGLGELFF
TRBJ2-7	TRBV11-2	TRBD1	NA	TGTGCCAGCAGCTTTATTCCCGGGACAGGGACCTACGAGCAGTACTTC	CASSFIPGTGTYEQYF
TRBJ1-1	TRBV27	TRBD1	NA	TGTGCCAGCAGTTTATGGGGACAGGGGGTTGGCACTGAAGCTTTCTTT	CASSLWGQGVGTEAFF
TRBJ2-7	TRBV7-2	TRBD2	NA	TGTGCCAGCAGCTCCCGGGGGGGCGCCTACGAGCAGTACTTC	CASSSRGGAYEQYF
TRBJ2-7	TRBV6-1	NA	NA	TGTGCCAGCAGTCGGACATCAGATACCTACGAGCAGTACTTC	CASSRTSDTYEQYF
TRBJ2-1	TRBV7-2	NA	NA	TGTGCCAGCAGTTACGAGGGAGGCTCCATCGATGAGCAGTTCTTC	CASSYEGGSIDEQFF
TRBJ2-7	TRBV27	NA	NA	TGTGCCAGCAGGTTGACAGATTCCCCCTTCGAGCAGTACTTC	CASRLTDSPFEQYF
TRBJ2-7	TRBV19	TRBD2	NA	TGTGCCAGTAGTATAGCCCTAGCGGGAACCGAGCAGTACTTC	CASSIALAGTEQYF
TRBJ2-1	TRBV4-1	TRBD2	once	TGCGCCAGCAGCCGGACCGGGACTAGCGGGGGAAGCTCCTACAATGAGCAGTTCTTC	CASSRTGTSGGSSYNEQFF
TRBJ2-7	TRBV7-8	TRBD1	once	TGTGCCAGCAGCTATGGACAGGGGGGCGTGTACGAGCAGTACTTC	CASSYGQGGVYEQYF
TRBJ1-3	TRBV2	TRBD1	NA	TGTGCCAGCAGTCCCCGGGACAGCCCCTGGCGGAACACCATATATTTT	CASSPRDSPWRNTIYF
TRBJ2-5	TRBV6-5	NA	NA	TGTGCCAGCAGTTACCAGGCAGGGGAAGAGACCCAGTACTTC	CASSYQAGEETQYF
TRBJ2-2	TRBV11-2	TRBD2	NA	TGTGCCAGCAGCTTAGCTGCCTCTCTAGCGGGAGTTGACACCGGGGAGCTGTTTTTT	CASSLAASLAGVDTGELFF
TRBJ1-3	TRBV11-3	TRBD1	NA	TGTGCCAGCAGCCAACGAGGGGGGACAGGGACTGGAAACACCATATATTTT	CASSQRGGTGTGNTIYF